This T cell receptor (beta chain) was retrieved from a study of blood T cells in healthy people across ages. In germline, CDR1 is MNHEY, CDR2 SVGEGT. This CDR3 contains 14 residues. Trimming took off 2 bases at V and 1 base at J, with 8 bases between the two ends. Each donor gave 9 to 10 milliliters of peripheral blood. Extraction of total RNA produced a minimum of 5 micrograms from each sample. This clonotype was picked up a small number of times. Its antigen is undetermined. Study-level points and caveats: Naive T cell percentage and TCR beta diversity correlated strongly. Diversity figures based on one million T cells were deemed too low.

The second PCR ran about 6 to 12 cycles with a sample-barcoded 5' primer and J-beta primers. TCRdb used MiXCR to reprocess the 5' RACE reads, holding one entry per CDR3 protein. The data show roughly 2 million distinct CDR3 sequences, less than 50% seen once. V gene TRBV6-2 or TRBV6-3 combines with J gene TRBJ2-5; D not resolved. The sequence was obtained from a woman aged 40-49 years in good health. Sample: blood. The DNA of the CDR3 is TGTGCCAGCAGTTACGTCGAGCTCCAAGAGACCCAGTACTTC. It translates to CASSYVELQETQYF.